Given below is one T cell receptor (beta chain) in context. Its antigen is unknown. 13 Jbeta primers and 60 Vbeta primers were used for the PCR. Clones were sequenced by immunoSEQ multiplex PCR, and TCRdb holds only the in-frame ones, with some missing. The sample's table shows more than 200,000 clones. The CDR3 has 17 amino acids. Germline CDR1 SGHNT, CDR2 YYREEE (reference sequence). V lost 1 base and J lost 4; bases outside the gene matches: 14. This specimen comes from a study of cytomegalovirus exposure and HLA in healthy donors. Study in general: A data release that came early held 80 million or so unique TCRs from HLA-typed donors.

Findings and limits, study-wide: Usually a TCR sequence was rare, but some public TCRs were found in many donors. In vitro confirmation showed three CMV-associated chains to be CMV antigen specific.

Sequencing was done on a sample of PBMCs. This receptor was identified in a woman aged 25 to 45 in good health and CMV-seropositive. The chain employs TRBV5-4 and TRBJ2-7; 7 bases align to TRBD2. The CDR3 is CASSLSSGGVDLYEQYF. The CDR3 DNA is TGTGCCAGCAGCTTGAGCTCTGGGGGGGTCGACCTATACGAGCAGTACTTC. Complete variable domain (other parts from reference TRBV5-4 and TRBJ2-7): ETGVTQSPTHLIKTRGQQVTLRCSSQSGHNTVSWYQQALGQGPQFIFQYYREEENGRGNFPPRFSGLQFPNYSSELNVNALELDDSALYLCASSLSSGGVDLYEQYFGPGTRLTVT.